One sample yielded the 19 T cell receptor beta chains listed below, sequenced in a study of Graves' ophthalmopathy and Graves' hyperthyroidism. The TCR beta CDR3 regions underwent amplification from RNA transcripts. First-round RT-PCR with HTBI primers preceded a second-round multiplex PCR. TCRdb processed the multiplex PCR reads anew with MiXCR; each CDR3 protein has one entry. The profile shows under 800,000 distinct CDR3 sequences, approximately 21% of them singletons. Sequencing was performed on peripheral blood. These receptors came from a woman aged 18-35 years with stable Graves' hyperthyroidism. Some clones in this sample may be carry-over from other donors' samples.

This clonotype was seen at least ten times. J is TRBJ1-2 and V is TRBV20-1; D is undetermined. V lost 0 bases to trimming and J lost 0 bases, with 8 bases between them. CDR1 DFQATT and CDR2 SNEGSKA come from the germline V gene (reference sequence). The CDR3 runs 14 residues. The CDR3 region is CSARDIGANYGYTF. CDR3 DNA: TGCAGTGCTAGAGATATCGGGGCTAACTATGGCTACACCTTC.

The table lists this clonotype with many counts. The V call is TRBV6-1, the J call TRBJ1-2; D call uncertain. Germline CDR1 is MNHNS and CDR2 is SASEGT. This CDR3 spans 15 amino acids. Trimming took 3 bases from V and 4 from J, leaving 15 bases between them. CDR3 coding DNA: TGTGCCAGCAGTGAGGGCGTTTTTTCCACCTATGGCTACACCTTC. Amino acid sequence: CASSEGVFSTYGYTF.

The sample holds many counts of this clonotype. CDR3 in amino acids: CSATQGSRDEQYF. As DNA, the CDR3 is TGCAGTGCAACACAGGGATCAAGGGACGAGCAGTACTTC. The chain has TRBV20-1 and TRBJ2-7; D is perhaps TRBD1 (6 bases). In germline, CDR1 is DFQATT, CDR2 SNEGSKA (reference sequence). The length of the CDR3 is 13 residues. V gave up 6 bases and J gave up 5 bases, with 17 bases separating them.

This clonotype occurred many times. The chain carries TRBV28 and TRBJ2-7; D call uncertain. The ends were cut back, 5 bases at V and 2 bases at J, with 7 bases in the middle. Germline CDR1 is MDHEN and CDR2 is SYDVKM. The CDR3 totals 12 residues. The CDR3 nucleotides are TGTGCCAGCAGTCCCCGCCCCTACGAGCAGTACTTC. It yields the protein CASSPRPYEQYF.

This clonotype was picked up many times. The J gene is TRBJ1-1, the V gene TRBV28; D might be TRBD1 (5 bases). Trimming took off 2 bases at V and 4 bases at J, with 14 bases between the two ends. CDR1 is MDHEN and CDR2 is SYDVKM in the germline V gene. The CDR3 length is 15 residues. The chain's CDR3 is CASSLRGWGGTEAFF. The CDR3 nucleotides read TGTGCCAGCAGTTTAAGGGGCTGGGGAGGCACTGAAGCTTTCTTT.

Only a few counts were recorded for this clonotype. The rearrangement joins TRBV6-2 or TRBV6-3 to TRBJ1-3; a possible D gene is TRBD1 (5 bases). V shed 6 bases and J shed 0 bases, with 15 bases lying between them. The CDR3 is made up of 16 amino acids. Germline CDR1 MNHEY, CDR2 SVGEGT. The CDR3 loop reads CASSQIWGSSGNTIYF. The CDR3 region has the DNA TGTGCCAGCAGCCAAATTTGGGGGAGCTCTGGAAACACCATATATTTT.

This clonotype was seen at least ten times. The chain links TRBV7-6 to TRBJ2-7; TRBD1 or TRBD2 may be the D gene (5 bases each). The V gene's germline CDR1 is SGHVS and CDR2 FNYEAQ. The V and J ends lost 4 bases and 2 bases respectively, with 18 bases between them. CDR3 length equals 16 residues. This CDR3 is CASSSRPGTEAYEQYF. The CDR3 nucleotides are TGTGCCAGCAGCTCCAGGCCCGGGACGGAAGCCTACGAGCAGTACTTC.

This clonotype was detected ten times or more. The chain recombines TRBV7-9 with TRBJ1-6, with 10 bases fitting TRBD1. From germline, CDR1 is SEHNR and CDR2 FQNEAQ (reference sequence). V trimming: 1 base; J trimming: 9 bases; junction bases outside the gene matches: 0. This CDR3 contains 14 residues. The chain's CDR3 is CASSLGTGGSPLHF. The DNA of the CDR3 is TGTGCCAGCAGCTTAGGGACAGGGGGTTCACCCCTCCACTTT.

The rearrangement links TRBV12-3 or TRBV12-4 to TRBJ1-6, with D uncertain. The V gene lost 7 bases and the J gene lost 10 bases, with 17 bases spanning the gap. The CDR3 has 14 amino acids. The CDR3 coding sequence is TGTGCCAGCACCAATGGGCCAAACTGGTCACCCCTCCACTTT. Its protein is CASTNGPNWSPLHF.

This clonotype was counted at least ten times. The gene calls are TRBV28 and TRBJ2-5; D might be TRBD1 (5 bases). Germline lookup yields CDR1 MDHEN and CDR2 SYDVKM. V was shortened by 5 bases and J by 1 base, with 14 bases between the two germline ends. This CDR3 spans 15 amino acids. The CDR3 nucleotides read TGTGCCAGCAGTCCCTGGGGCCGTTTCCAAGAGACCCAGTACTTC. Amino acid sequence: CASSPWGRFQETQYF. The full variable domain, rest sourced from reference TRBV28 and TRBJ2-5, is DVKVTQSSRYLVKRTGEKVFLECVQDMDHENMFWYRQDPGLGLRLIYFSYDVKMKEKGDIPEGYSVSREKKERFSLILESASTNQTSMYLCASSPWGRFQETQYFGPGTRLLVL.

The V gene is TRBV20-1, the J gene TRBJ2-4; 8 positions agree with TRBD1. Germline V gene data show CDR1 as DFQATT and CDR2 as SNEGSKA (reference sequence). J gave up 6 bases and V 0 bases, and 16 bases lay outside the gene matches. This CDR3 is built from 18 residues. The DNA of the CDR3 is TGCAGTGCTAGAGATTTCCGGGGAGACAGGGGAGGCAGAAACATTCAGTACTTC. This sequence encodes CSARDFRGDRGGRNIQYF.

This clonotype was observed a handful of times. The junction departs from germline at one end; a sequencing error may be responsible. The chain recombines TRBV7-9 with TRBJ1-1; no reliable D call. The CDR3 is made up of 11 amino acids. CDR1 and CDR2 (germline): SEHNR, FQNEAQ (reference sequence). In DNA form, the CDR3 reads TGTGCCAGCATCTTAGAGGCTGAAGCTTTCTTT. Protein: CASILEAEAFF.

This clonotype was counted only a few times. V usage is TRBV30 and J usage is TRBJ1-1; no firm D call. The CDR3 is 14 residues long. The germline gives CDR1 GTSNPN, CDR2 SVGIG (reference sequence). Trimming pared 0 bases from V and 3 bases from J, leaving 11 bases between. This CDR3 is CAWSVDHRYTEAFF. In DNA form, the CDR3 reads TGTGCCTGGAGTGTAGACCATAGGTACACTGAAGCTTTCTTT.

In its sample, this clonotype was seen many times. This sequence joins TRBV11-3 and TRBJ2-5; a possible D gene is TRBD1 (7 bases). Germline V gene lookup returns CDR1 SGHNT and CDR2 YENEEA. Trimming took off 5 bases at V and 2 bases at J, with 15 bases between the two ends. The CDR3 totals 15 residues. The DNA for the CDR3 is TGTGCCAGCAGCCCAGGGGGGCATATTCAAGAGACCCAGTACTTC. Translating it yields CASSPGGHIQETQYF. Using reference TRBV11-3 and TRBJ2-5 for the parts outside the CDR3, the full variable domain is EAGVVQSPRYKIIEKKQPVAFWCNPISGHNTLYWYLQNLGQGPELLIRYENEEAVDDSQLPKDRFSAERLKGVDSTLKIQPAELGDSAVYLCASSPGGHIQETQYFGPGTRLLVL.

In its sample, this clonotype was seen many times. This chain joins TRBV28 and TRBJ1-3; D ambiguous. Trimming cost V 6 bases and J 0 bases, with 9 bases left between them. Per the germline V gene, CDR1 is MDHEN and CDR2 is SYDVKM. The CDR3 has 14 residues. CDR3 coding DNA: TGTGCCAGCAGAGAAAAGTTCTCTGGAAACACCATATATTTT. Translated, it gives CASREKFSGNTIYF. The complete variable domain, with remaining parts taken from reference TRBV28 and TRBJ1-3, reads DVKVTQSSRYLVKRTGEKVFLECVQDMDHENMFWYRQDPGLGLRLIYFSYDVKMKEKGDIPEGYSVSREKKERFSLILESASTNQTSMYLCASREKFSGNTIYFGEGSWLTVV.

This clonotype was counted ten times or more. The genes are TRBV4-1 and TRBJ2-7; D gene unclear. Germline lookup yields CDR1 MGHRA and CDR2 YSYEKL. The CDR3 is 13 amino acids. Trimming cost V 0 bases and J 6 bases, with 9 bases left between them. The CDR3 region has the DNA TGCGCCAGCAGCCAAGATGAGCCTTCCGAGCAGTACTTC. Residues: CASSQDEPSEQYF.

In its sample, this clonotype was seen a few times. This chain links TRBV20-1 with TRBJ2-5, with D perhaps TRBD1 (7 bases). In germline, CDR1 is DFQATT, CDR2 SNEGSKA (reference sequence). Trimming took off 4 bases at V and 3 bases at J, with 15 bases between the two ends. The CDR3 sequence is 14 residues long. CDR3 in DNA: TGCAGTGCTACATCGGCCAGGGGGGAAGAGACCCAGTACTTC. It is translated as CSATSARGEETQYF.

This clonotype occurred many times. As DNA, the CDR3 is TGTGCCAGCAGCTTTGAGGACAGGGGGTTCTACGAGCAGTACTTC. Protein product: CASSFEDRGFYEQYF. The rearrangement uses TRBV7-2 and TRBJ2-7, with 10 bases aligning to TRBD1. Germline V gene sequence: CDR1 SGHTA, CDR2 FQGNSA. The CDR3 extends over 15 amino acids. The ends lost 3 bases at V and 3 bases at J; junction bases unmatched: 5. Filled out from reference TRBV7-2 and TRBJ2-7, the complete variable domain reads GAGVSQSPSNKVTEKGKDVELRCDPISGHTALYWYRQSLGQGLEFLIYFQGNSAPDKSGLPSDRFSAERTGGSVSTLTIQRTQQEDSAVYLCASSFEDRGFYEQYFGPGTRLTVT.

The sample holds a few counts of this clonotype. The chain employs TRBV6-5 and TRBJ2-3; 8 nucleotides match TRBD2. The CDR3 extends over 15 amino acids. The germline V gene encodes CDR1 MNHEY and CDR2 SVGAGI. Losses at the gene ends were 7 bases for V and 0 bases for J; bases not matched to a gene: 6. The CDR3 protein is CASTSLAVSTDTQYF. The CDR3 bases are TGTGCCAGCACGTCACTAGCGGTTAGCACAGATACGCAGTATTTT.